Shown below are 22 T cell receptor beta chains from a single sample sequenced in a study of beta chain features in type 1 diabetes. TCRB transcripts that were expressed got sequenced, as all of the isolated RNA had been reverse transcribed. Method: immunoSEQ multiplex PCR; TCRdb's copy keeps in-frame clones and lacks some. The sample holds about 240,000 clones; about 26% are singletons and the top ten take 3.5% to 4%. Source material: central memory CD4+ T cells from blood. These receptors originate from a man under 40 in good health.

This clone turned up a few times. The chain employs TRBV4-3 and TRBJ2-1; D is ambiguous. V was trimmed by 0 bases and J by 7 bases, leaving 13 bases between them. Germline assignment: CDR1 LGHNA and CDR2 YSLEER. This CDR3 has 15 amino acids. The CDR3 DNA is TGCGCCAGCAGCCAAGATCCAACTCGTCGGAATGAGCAGTTCTTC. Its translation is CASSQDPTRRNEQFF.

This clone came up a few times. V usage is TRBV7-9 and J usage is TRBJ2-7; D remains ambiguous. Trimming took 1 base from V and 7 from J, leaving 11 bases between them. The CDR3 is 13 amino acids. Germline values: CDR1 SEHNR, CDR2 FQNEAQ (reference sequence). The chain's CDR3 is CASSLDRPGEQYF. CDR3 bases: TGTGCCAGCAGCTTAGATCGGCCCGGGGAGCAGTACTTC. The full variable domain, completed using reference TRBV7-9 and TRBJ2-7, is DTGVSQNPRHKITKRGQNVTFRCDPISEHNRLYWYRQTLGQGPEFLTYFQNEAQLEKSRLLSDRFSAERPKGSFSTLEIQRTEQGDSAMYLCASSLDRPGEQYFGPGTRLTVT.

In its sample, this clone was seen a few times. The rearrangement links TRBV4-2 to TRBJ2-2, with 9 bases identical to TRBD2. The germline CDR1 and CDR2 sequences are LGHNA and YNFKEQ. The CDR3 is 16 amino acids. The V gene end was trimmed by 2 bases and the J gene end by 4 bases; junction bases not matched to a gene: 5. CDR3 protein: CASSQWLAGSTGELFF. In DNA form, the CDR3 reads TGTGCCAGCAGCCAATGGCTAGCGGGAAGCACCGGGGAGCTGTTTTTT.

The V and J genes are TRBV2 and TRBJ2-5; no firm D call. Per germline, CDR1 SNHLY and CDR2 FYNNEI. The germline V and J ends were trimmed by 7 bases and 3 bases, with 18 bases remaining between them. The CDR3 consists of 15 residues. The CDR3 DNA sequence: TGTGCCAGCAAAAGGAGCGTAAACTCCAAAGAGACCCAGTACTTC. Protein product: CASKRSVNSKETQYF. The whole variable domain, filled in from reference TRBV2 and TRBJ2-5, reads EPEVTQTPSHQVTQMGQEVILRCVPISNHLYFYWYRQILGQKVEFLVSFYNNEISEKSEIFDDQFSVERPDGSNFTLKIRSTKLEDSAMYFCASKRSVNSKETQYFGPGTRLLVL.

This clone has at least ten counts. V and J are TRBV10-3 and TRBJ2-6, with D perhaps matching TRBD2 (6 bases). Trimming took off 2 bases at V and 1 base at J, with 18 bases between the two ends. This CDR3 region has 19 residues. CDR1 and CDR2 from the germline V gene are ENHRY and SYGVKD. DNA for the CDR3: TGTGCCATCAGTGAGCACCGGGACTCCCGGTCGTCTGGGGCCAACGTCCTGACTTTC. Encoded protein: CAISEHRDSRSSGANVLTF.

This clone was seen a few times. The chain employs TRBV29-1 and TRBJ2-2, with 9 bases aligning to TRBD1. V dropped 7 bases and J dropped 7; count of bases not matched to a gene: 7. CDR1 SQVTM and CDR2 ANQGSEA come from the germline V gene. The CDR3 spans 13 residues. CDR3 nucleotide sequence: TGCAGCGCCGAGACAGGGGGGATCGGGGAGCTGTTTTTT. Its translation is CSAETGGIGELFF.

This chain joins TRBV5-4 and TRBJ2-5, with D perhaps assigned TRBD1 or TRBD2 (5 bases each). Trimming removed 3 bases at V and 8 bases at J, with 17 bases between. Germline V gene data show CDR1 as SGHNT and CDR2 as YYREEE (reference sequence). The CDR3 has 14 residues. CDR3 DNA sequence: TGTGCCAGCAGCTCCCCCGGGGCCGAAGGAACCCAGTACTTC. It codes for CASSSPGAEGTQYF.

This clone was observed a handful of times. This chain joins TRBV5-1 and TRBJ2-7; 8 bases fit TRBD1. The CDR3 is 16 amino acids. From germline, CDR1 is SGHRS and CDR2 YFSETQ. V gave up 0 bases and J gave up 3 bases; unmatched junction bases: 8. CDR3: CASSLVGTGQDYEQYF. The CDR3 nucleotides are TGCGCCAGCAGCTTGGTGGGGACGGGACAGGACTACGAGCAGTACTTC.

This clone was detected a few times. The chain carries TRBV6-5 and TRBJ2-5, with a weak D call TRBD2 (6 bases). CDR1 and CDR2 from the germline V gene are MNHEY and SVGAGI. Trimming left V 7 bases short and J 5 bases short, with 14 bases between. CDR3 size: 13 residues. The CDR3, as DNA: TGTGCCAGCACCGACGGACTATTGGAGACCCAGTACTTC. Amino acid sequence: CASTDGLLETQYF.

The rearrangement links TRBV5-1 to TRBJ2-7, with D perhaps TRBD2 (5 bases). The CDR3 consists of 12 residues. The germline V and J ends were trimmed by 5 bases and 7 bases, with 13 bases remaining between them. The germline V gene encodes CDR1 SGHRS and CDR2 YFSETQ. Here the CDR3 DNA reads TGCGCCAGCAGAACGGACGGAGGAGAGCAGTACTTC. This encodes CASRTDGGEQYF.

There are a few counts of this clone. The gene calls are TRBV5-4 and TRBJ2-3, with TRBD2 identical over 13 bases. The germline CDR1 and CDR2 sequences are SGHNT and YYREEE (reference sequence). This CDR3 contains 16 residues. V gave up 1 base and J gave up 4 bases; unmatched junction bases: 3. The CDR3 sequence is CASSLKLAGGPDTQYF. CDR3 DNA: TGTGCCAGCAGCTTGAAACTAGCGGGAGGGCCAGATACGCAGTATTTT.

This clone was seen more than once but under ten times. The chain employs TRBV4-3 and TRBJ2-3; 8 bases agree with TRBD2. The CDR3 covers 15 residues. V lost 3 bases and J lost 3; bases outside the gene matches: 5. The germline V gene has CDR1 LGHNA and CDR2 YSLEER. The CDR3 here is CASSQSGSETDTQYF. The CDR3 DNA is TGCGCCAGCAGCCAGAGCGGGAGTGAGACAGATACGCAGTATTTT.

J is TRBJ2-1 and V is TRBV29-1, with 11 bases aligning to TRBD1. The CDR3 runs 14 residues. Trimming cost V 8 bases and J 9 bases; bases outside gene matches: 12. CDR1 SQVTM and CDR2 ANQGSEA come from the germline V gene. CDR3: CSPWTGGSGSEQFF. DNA for the CDR3: TGCAGCCCTTGGACAGGGGGCTCTGGGAGTGAGCAGTTCTTC.

The CDR3 is CASSPLGDLDGANVLTF. CDR3 nucleotide sequence: TGTGCCAGCTCACCATTAGGGGATCTTGATGGGGCCAACGTCCTGACTTTC. The chain is built from TRBV18 and TRBJ2-6; TRBD1 might be the D (5 bases). Per germline, CDR1 KGHSH and CDR2 LQKENI. Trimming shortened V by 2 bases and J by 3 bases, and 14 bases separated the two germline ends. The CDR3 length is 17 residues.

This clone was counted between two and nine times. The V call is TRBV12-5, the J call TRBJ2-1; 11 bases are a match to TRBD2. The CDR3 consists of 15 residues. V dropped 6 bases and J dropped 8; count of bases not matched to a gene: 9. Per the germline V gene, CDR1 is LGHNT and CDR2 is FRNRAP. In DNA, the CDR3 is TGTGCTAGTGGCCTGGGACTAGCGGACTCCGATGAGCAGTTCTTC. Protein sequence: CASGLGLADSDEQFF.

This clone was detected only a few times. The chain has TRBV30 and TRBJ2-1; D might be TRBD2 (5 bases). Germline V lookup: CDR1 GTSNPN, CDR2 SVGIG (reference sequence). The CDR3 has 16 residues. Between the trimmed V and J ends, which lost 3 bases and 7 bases, there was a span of 22 bases. The DNA of the CDR3 is TGTGCCTGGAGAAAAGGAGGCAGTCCGTTGTTAAATGAGCAGTTCTTC. It specifies CAWRKGGSPLLNEQFF.

This clone was found a few times. The rearrangement links TRBV4-3 to TRBJ2-7; no definite D call. There are 13 residues in the CDR3. V was clipped by 0 bases and J by 6 bases, with 9 bases between them. Germline V gene data show CDR1 as LGHNA and CDR2 as YSLEER. The CDR3 DNA reads TGCGCCAGCAGCCAAGAAAGGTACTTCGAGCAGTACTTC. This gives the protein CASSQERYFEQYF.

This clone was seen only a few times. This rearrangement joins TRBV19 to TRBJ2-1, with D perhaps matching TRBD1 (5 bases). The germline V gene has CDR1 LNHDA and CDR2 SQIVND (reference sequence). This CDR3 is 17 amino acids long. Trimming cost V 5 bases and J 4 bases, with 21 bases left between them. The CDR3, as DNA: TGTGCCAGTAGTCCGAGACAGACGAGAGTGCCTTACAATGAGCAGTTCTTC. Protein: CASSPRQTRVPYNEQFF.

V usage is TRBV18 and J usage is TRBJ2-7, with D perhaps TRBD1 or TRBD2 (5 bases each). The CDR3 contains 13 residues. V lost 8 bases, J lost 2 bases, and 13 bases lay in between. The germline gives CDR1 KGHSH, CDR2 LQKENI. CDR3 nucleotide sequence: TGTGCCAGCGCGGTGGGACCGGCCTACGAGCAGTACTTC. The encoded protein is CASAVGPAYEQYF.

This clone has only a few counts. This chain uses TRBV29-1 with TRBJ1-2; D might be TRBD1 (5 bases). CDR3 length: 14 amino acids. Germline V gene lookup returns CDR1 SQVTM and CDR2 ANQGSEA. V lost 4 bases to trimming and J lost 3 bases, with 15 bases between them. The CDR3 here is CSVVGAGRDYGYTF. As DNA, the CDR3 is TGCAGCGTTGTAGGGGCAGGCCGGGACTATGGCTACACCTTC.

The J gene is TRBJ2-3, the V gene TRBV28; D is perhaps TRBD1 (6 bases). Looked up from germline, CDR1 is MDHEN and CDR2 is SYDVKM. The CDR3 sequence is 15 residues long. V lost 6 bases and J lost 0, with 13 bases in between. CDR3 nucleotides: TGTGCCAGCAGCCCAGGGGATGCTAGCACAGATACGCAGTATTTT. Amino acids: CASSPGDASTDTQYF.

Here the CDR3 DNA reads TGTGCCAGCAGCCAAGGAGCGGGAGGGTTCGATACGCAGTATTTT. Its protein is CASSQGAGGFDTQYF. The genes are TRBV4-2 and TRBJ2-3, with 10 positions matching TRBD2. Germline-derived CDR1 and CDR2 are LGHNA and YNFKEQ. With 1 base clipped from V and 6 bases from J, the junction kept 4 bases outside the gene matches. This CDR3 contains 15 residues.